The sequence of this T cell receptor (beta chain) was determined in a study of blood T cell repertoires in COVID-19. For the study at large: The United States, Italy and Spain supplied acute and convalescent COVID-19 samples. Sources were T cells, B-cell-depleted T cells, or PBMCs; the material itself was cDNA or gDNA.

In the authors' methods: For nucleated cells, counts were estimated from reference gene primer amplification. Clones were read by immunoSEQ multiplex PCR, and TCRdb kept only the in-frame ones, dropping some. That table supplies the V and J calls and clone size; D and trimming were determined from the DNA. The table records about 300,000 clones, around nine tenths of them present only once. The ends lost 8 bases at V and 4 bases at J; junction bases unmatched: 2. The length of the CDR3 is 13 residues. Germline loops: CDR1 LNHDA, CDR2 SQIVND (reference sequence). This clonotype originated in a man aged 65 to 79 with acute or convalescent COVID-19. The gene calls are TRBV19 and TRBJ2-2, with 9 bases that match TRBD2. Sequencing was performed on peripheral blood. The chain's CDR3 is CASLAGFTGELFF. CDR3 sequence (DNA): TGTGCCAGTCTAGCGGGGTTCACCGGGGAGCTGTTTTTT.